Presented here are 26 T cell receptor beta chains from one specimen sequenced in a study of cytomegalovirus exposure and HLA in healthy donors. Primers: 60 Vbeta forward and 13 Jbeta reverse. The method was immunoSEQ multiplex PCR; TCRdb's version includes in-frame clones alone and lacks a portion of them. This sample has roughly 190,000 clones, with around 68% found just once. The specimen was PBMCs. Every receptor here comes from a man in his forties or fifties in good health and CMV-seronegative.

The chain has TRBV30 and TRBJ1-5; the D gene is possibly TRBD1 (6 bases). Germline CDR1 GTSNPN, CDR2 SVGIG (reference sequence). CDR3 length equals 15 residues. Deletions cut 1 base from V and 2 bases from J, with 12 bases between. The DNA for the CDR3 is TGTGCCTGGAGTGAACAGGGTCCAGGCAATCAGCCCCAGCATTTT. It encodes CAWSEQGPGNQPQHF.

This chain links TRBV27 with TRBJ2-3; the match to TRBD2 covers 15 bases. Trimming removed 5 bases from V and 6 bases from J; junction bases left unmatched: 12. Per germline, CDR1 MNHEY and CDR2 SMNVEV (reference sequence). This CDR3 contains 18 residues. CDR3 loop: CASSTGTSGGTIKDTQYF. Here the CDR3 DNA reads TGTGCCAGCAGTACGGGGACTAGCGGGGGGACGATAAAGGATACGCAGTATTTT.

The chain joins TRBV5-5 to TRBJ2-7; D unclear. The CDR3 extends over 13 amino acids. Trimming took off 4 bases at V and 4 bases at J, with 12 bases between the two ends. Germline V CDR1 and CDR2: SGHKS, YYEKEE (reference sequence). For the CDR3, the DNA is TGTGCCAGCAGCAGCCCCATAGATTACGAGCAGTACTTC. Encoded protein: CASSSPIDYEQYF.

This clone turned up a few times. Other nucleotide sequences from this sample produce the same CDR3. The chain couples TRBV7-2 to TRBJ1-5, with TRBD1 identical over 7 bases. The CDR3 length is 14 residues. Germline lookup yields CDR1 SGHTA and CDR2 FQGNSA. Losses at the gene ends were 5 bases for V and 3 bases for J; bases not matched to a gene: 4. The CDR3 here is CASSLGQPNQPQHF. The DNA for the CDR3 is TGTGCCAGCAGCCTGGGACAGCCCAATCAGCCCCAGCATTTT. Full variable domain (remainder filled in from reference TRBV7-2 and TRBJ1-5): GAGVSQSPSNKVTEKGKDVELRCDPISGHTALYWYRQSLGQGLEFLIYFQGNSAPDKSGLPSDRFSAERTGGSVSTLTIQRTQQEDSAVYLCASSLGQPNQPQHFGDGTRLSIL.

The gene calls are TRBV28 and TRBJ1-5; D unclear. Trimming took 3 bases from V and 9 from J, leaving 9 bases between them. CDR3 length equals 12 residues. From germline, CDR1 is MDHEN and CDR2 SYDVKM. This CDR3 reads CASSLTTGPQHF. The CDR3 DNA sequence: TGTGCCAGCAGTTTGACCACGGGGCCCCAGCATTTT. Variable domain in full (rest from reference TRBV28 and TRBJ1-5): DVKVTQSSRYLVKRTGEKVFLECVQDMDHENMFWYRQDPGLGLRLIYFSYDVKMKEKGDIPEGYSVSREKKERFSLILESASTNQTSMYLCASSLTTGPQHFGDGTRLSIL.

This clone was seen only once. The J gene is TRBJ2-3, the V gene TRBV29-1; 8 positions agree with TRBD2. V trimming: 3 bases; J trimming: 0 bases; junction bases outside the gene matches: 5. The length of the CDR3 is 15 residues. CDR1 SQVTM and CDR2 ANQGSEA come from the germline V gene. Here the CDR3 DNA reads TGCAGCGTTGAGGGTAGCGGGGCTAGCACAGATACGCAGTATTTT. Translated, it gives CSVEGSGASTDTQYF.

V is TRBV19 and J is TRBJ2-3, with a tentative D call TRBD2 (5 bases). The V and J ends lost 1 base and 7 bases respectively, with 15 bases between them. Germline V CDR1 and CDR2: LNHDA, SQIVND (reference sequence). The CDR3 loop spans 15 amino acids. Written as DNA, the CDR3 is TGTGCCAGTAGTATAGGACGGGGTATTAGGAATACGCAGTATTTT. It codes for CASSIGRGIRNTQYF.

J is TRBJ2-1 and V is TRBV7-9; D is perhaps TRBD2 (6 bases). Germline loops: CDR1 SEHNR, CDR2 FQNEAQ (reference sequence). Trimming took off 1 base at V and 12 bases at J, with 10 bases between the two ends. CDR3 size: 12 residues. The CDR3: CASSLVGGRQFF. The CDR3 bases are TGTGCCAGCAGCTTAGTGGGGGGTCGGCAGTTCTTC.

The rearrangement links TRBV5-4 to TRBJ2-7; 8 bases are shared with TRBD1. The V gene end was trimmed by 2 bases and the J gene end by 5 bases; junction bases not matched to a gene: 6. From germline, CDR1 is SGHNT and CDR2 YYREEE (reference sequence). CDR3 size: 14 residues. The CDR3 DNA follows: TGTGCCAGCAGCTTCAGACAGGGGCACGACGAGCAGTACTTC. Translating gives CASSFRQGHDEQYF. The full variable domain, with the rest looked up from reference TRBV5-4 and TRBJ2-7, is ETGVTQSPTHLIKTRGQQVTLRCSSQSGHNTVSWYQQALGQGPQFIFQYYREEENGRGNFPPRFSGLQFPNYSSELNVNALELDDSALYLCASSFRQGHDEQYFGPGTRLTVT.

This clone has only a few counts. This rearrangement joins TRBV4-3 to TRBJ2-3; 12 bases map to TRBD2. The germline gives CDR1 LGHNA, CDR2 YSLEER. CDR3 length: 16 amino acids. Trimming at V came to 4 bases and at J to 6 bases, leaving 8 bases not matched to a gene. CDR3 sequence (DNA): TGCGCCAGCAGCCGACAACTAGCGGGAGGTGTCGATACGCAGTATTTT. Residues: CASSRQLAGGVDTQYF.

In its sample, this clone was seen many times. The J gene is TRBJ1-2, the V gene TRBV9; TRBD1 aligns across 11 bases. CDR3 length equals 15 residues. The germline V gene has CDR1 SGDLS and CDR2 YYNGEE. The junction had 4 bases not matched to a gene; V was cut back by 0 bases and J by 6 bases. CDR3 residues: CASSVGTGGSHGYTF. The CDR3 nucleotides are TGTGCCAGCAGCGTAGGGACAGGGGGCAGTCATGGCTACACCTTC.

V gene TRBV7-2 combines with J gene TRBJ2-3; D might be TRBD1 (6 bases). This CDR3 has 14 residues. The germline CDR1 and CDR2 sequences are SGHTA and FQGNSA. Trimming stripped 5 bases from V and 5 bases from J, with 14 bases between. DNA for the CDR3: TGTGCCAGCAGCCGAACGCGGACAGTAGATACGCAGTATTTT. Protein product: CASSRTRTVDTQYF.

This clone was detected only a few times. The rearrangement uses TRBV7-2 and TRBJ2-3, with TRBD2 matching 11 bases. In germline, CDR1 is SGHTA, CDR2 FQGNSA. This CDR3 has 17 residues. The trim removed 4 bases at V and 1 base at J, leaving 7 bases unmatched. The CDR3 DNA sequence: TGTGCCAGCAGCTCAGCTCTAGCGGGGGGAGGCACAGATACGCAGTATTTT. This translates into CASSSALAGGGTDTQYF. The full variable domain, completed using reference TRBV7-2 and TRBJ2-3, is GAGVSQSPSNKVTEKGKDVELRCDPISGHTALYWYRQSLGQGLEFLIYFQGNSAPDKSGLPSDRFSAERTGGSVSTLTIQRTQQEDSAVYLCASSSALAGGGTDTQYFGPGTRLTVL.

The rearrangement uses TRBV9 and TRBJ2-2, with a possible D match to TRBD1 (6 bases). CDR1 is SGDLS and CDR2 is YYNGEE in the germline V gene. The CDR3 contains 15 residues. V was cut by 3 bases and J by 2 bases, with 11 bases left in between. CDR3 DNA: TGTGCCAGCAGCGCACCGGACAGTAACACCGGGGAGCTGTTTTTT. It is translated as CASSAPDSNTGELFF.

This rearrangement joins TRBV29-1 to TRBJ1-2, with D tentatively TRBD1 (6 bases). The V gene lost 0 bases and the J gene lost 3 bases, with 14 bases spanning the gap. This CDR3 comprises 15 residues. The germline V gene has CDR1 SQVTM and CDR2 ANQGSEA. The CDR3, as DNA: TGCAGCGTTGAAGATCCAGGCCACAGGGACTATGGCTACACCTTC. Translation: CSVEDPGHRDYGYTF.

The chain has TRBV27 and TRBJ2-1, with 10 bases fitting TRBD2. The V and J ends lost 5 bases and 3 bases, in that order; junction bases with no gene match: 4. The CDR3 is 15 residues long. In germline, CDR1 is MNHEY, CDR2 SMNVEV (reference sequence). The CDR3: CASSPGLAFYNEQFF. DNA for the CDR3: TGTGCCAGCAGTCCGGGACTAGCGTTCTACAATGAGCAGTTCTTC.

CDR3 loop: CASKESQETQYF. DNA of the CDR3: TGTGCCAGCAAAGAGAGCCAAGAGACCCAGTACTTC. The gene calls are TRBV2 and TRBJ2-5; D remains unclear. Germline CDR1 and CDR2: SNHLY and FYNNEI. The CDR3 sequence is 12 residues long. With 7 bases removed from V and 1 base from J, the gap between germline ends came to 7 bases.

The chain's CDR3 is CASSLQGRGEAFF. In DNA, the CDR3 is TGCGCCAGCAGCCTACAGGGCCGCGGTGAAGCTTTCTTT. This rearrangement joins TRBV4-1 to TRBJ1-1, with D possibly being TRBD1 (6 bases). Between the trimmed V and J ends, which lost 4 bases and 7 bases, there was a span of 13 bases. CDR1 is MGHRA, CDR2 YSYEKL, per germline. This CDR3 region has 13 residues.

The CDR3 DNA follows: TGTGCCAGCAGTGAATGGGCAGGGGGCCGTTACAATGAGCAGTTCTTC. This gives the protein CASSEWAGGRYNEQFF. The chain recombines TRBV25-1 with TRBJ2-1, with TRBD1 matching over 8 bases. This CDR3 has 16 residues. Unmatched junction bases numbered 6, after V lost 1 base and J lost 4 bases. Germline assignment: CDR1 MGHDK and CDR2 SYGVNS.

The V gene is TRBV7-8, the J gene TRBJ1-2; 8 bases match TRBD1. This CDR3 contains 19 residues. Germline CDR1 and CDR2: SGHVS and FQNEAQ. The V and J ends lost 1 base and 0 bases, in that order; junction bases with no gene match: 13. The CDR3 coding sequence is TGTGCCAGCAGCTTAGATCCACCGGGACAGGAGCCTGCTAACTATGGCTACACCTTC. It specifies CASSLDPPGQEPANYGYTF.

As for this clone: The sample contains more than one DNA sequence encoding this CDR3. V is TRBV7-2 and J is TRBJ2-2, with D unresolved. Trimming took off 5 bases at V and 4 bases at J, with 11 bases between the two ends. Looked up from germline, CDR1 is SGHTA and CDR2 is FQGNSA. CDR3 length equals 14 residues. CDR3 protein: CASSLESGTGELFF. CDR3 nucleotide sequence: TGTGCCAGCAGCCTTGAGTCCGGCACCGGGGAGCTGTTTTTT.

This clone was seen a few times. The chain has TRBV2 and TRBJ1-2, with 10 bases identical to TRBD1. Germline V gene lookup returns CDR1 SNHLY and CDR2 FYNNEI. V shed 9 bases and J 3 bases; nucleotides not matched to a gene: 7. The CDR3 loop spans 14 amino acids. For the CDR3, the DNA is TGTGCCAGTAAAACGGACAGGGGGGACTATGGCTACACCTTC. Translation gives CASKTDRGDYGYTF.

V usage is TRBV6-4 and J usage is TRBJ1-5; tentatively, D is TRBD1 (5 bases). The CDR3 spans 13 residues. The germline CDR1 and CDR2 sequences are MRHNA and SNTAGT. Trimming took 4 bases from V and 6 from J, leaving 10 bases between them. The CDR3 region is CASSAHGGQPQHF. DNA of the CDR3: TGTGCCAGCAGTGCCCACGGGGGTCAGCCCCAGCATTTT.

The rearrangement joins TRBV23-1 to TRBJ2-3; 7 bases line up with TRBD1. TRBV23-1 counts as an open reading frame of uncertain function. The V segment lost 1 base and the J segment 1 base; nucleotides outside the gene matches: 5. This CDR3 has 16 residues. The CDR3 nucleotides read TGCGCCAGCAGTCAATTGACAGGGTATGGCACAGATACGCAGTATTTT. This translates into CASSQLTGYGTDTQYF.

This sequence joins TRBV11-2 and TRBJ2-2; 8 nucleotides agree with TRBD1. The V segment lost 5 bases and the J segment 1 base; nucleotides outside the gene matches: 3. From germline, CDR1 is SGHAT and CDR2 FQNNGV. The CDR3 loop spans 15 amino acids. Here the CDR3 DNA reads TGTGCCAGCAGCAGGGGACAGGTGAACACCGGGGAGCTGTTTTTT. Translating gives CASSRGQVNTGELFF.

A single count supports this clone. The chain has TRBV9 and TRBJ1-6; D call uncertain. The V and J ends lost 0 bases and 10 bases respectively, with 11 bases between them. In germline, CDR1 is SGDLS, CDR2 YYNGEE. The length of the CDR3 is 14 residues. The CDR3 region has the DNA TGTGCCAGCAGCGTAGCCGGAGGTGGGTCACCCCTCCACTTT. It yields the protein CASSVAGGGSPLHF.